The clone carrying this T cell receptor (beta chain) was detected only once. Seattle enrolled patients during active infection and tracked them longitudinally. This sample was taken from a study of blood T cell repertoires in COVID-19. About the study: In each case, the material was cDNA or gDNA derived from T cells, B-cell-depleted T cells, or PBMCs.

Germline CDR1 is MGHRA and CDR2 is YSYEKL. The CDR3 is 13 residues long. With 3 bases removed from V and 7 bases from J, the gap between germline ends came to 10 bases. TCRdb's copy holds only in-frame clones and misses some; the assay was immunoSEQ multiplex PCR. The repertoire holds about 200,000 clones, with around four fifths as singletons. The specimen was peripheral blood. The gene calls are TRBV4-1 and TRBJ1-5; D may be TRBD1 (5 bases). The TCR sequence derives from a man aged 55 to 70 with COVID-19, enrolled during active disease. The CDR3 spells CASSQGGEQPQHF. The CDR3 DNA is TGCGCCAGCAGCCAGGGGGGGGAACAGCCCCAGCATTTT.